Sequencing of this T cell receptor beta chain was carried out in a study of Graves' ophthalmopathy and Graves' hyperthyroidism. Study findings and constraints: A 13-signature model separated ophthalmopathy from stable hyperthyroidism, reaching 85% to 90% sensitivity and about 81% specificity cross-validated. In blood, most expanded thyroid clonotypes above 0.001 frequency were also detected.

The CDR3 spans 16 residues. Deletions cut 4 bases from V and 1 base from J, with 16 bases between. This clonotype was seen a handful of times. Its antigen is still unknown. TCR beta CDR3 regions were amplified from RNA transcripts. RT-PCR in the first round used HTBI primers; a second-round multiplex PCR followed. A single record per CDR3 protein comes from TCRdb applying MiXCR to the multiplex PCR reads. The data contain about 210,000 distinct CDR3 sequences, under 30% of them singletons. Ophthalmopathy-affected donors exhibited moderate-to-severe activity, CAS ≥3, NOSPECS ≥4, and duration under 3 months. Orbital computed tomography, together with clinical symptoms, serum thyroxine, TRAb and thyroid ultrasound, was used for diagnosis.

The chain links TRBV12-3 or TRBV12-4 to TRBJ1-1; D ambiguous. Input material: peripheral blood. This clonotype originated in a man aged 45-65 years with Graves' ophthalmopathy. The CDR3, as DNA: TGTGCCAGCAGTTCTATATGGACGGAATCGAACACTGAAGCTTTCTTT. It specifies CASSSIWTESNTEAFF.